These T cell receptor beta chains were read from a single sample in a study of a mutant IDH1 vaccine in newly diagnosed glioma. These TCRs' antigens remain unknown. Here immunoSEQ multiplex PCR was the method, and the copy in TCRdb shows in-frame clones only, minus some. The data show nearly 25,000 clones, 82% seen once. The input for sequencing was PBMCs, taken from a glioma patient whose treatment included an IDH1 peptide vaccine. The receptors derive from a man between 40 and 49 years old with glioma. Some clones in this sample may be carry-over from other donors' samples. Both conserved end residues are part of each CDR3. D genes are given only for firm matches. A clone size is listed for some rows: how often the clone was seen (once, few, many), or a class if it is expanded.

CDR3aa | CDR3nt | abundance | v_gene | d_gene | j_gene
CASSVKETQYF | TGTGCCAGCAGTGTGAAAGAGACCCAGTACTTC | . | TRBV28 | . | TRBJ2-5
CAIRPDRGLTGELFF | TGTGCCATCAGACCCGACAGGGGACTCACCGGGGAGCTGTTTTTT | once | TRBV10-3 | TRBD1 | TRBJ2-2
CASSPGTPYGYTF | TGCGCCAGCAGTCCCGGGACACCTTATGGCTACACCTTC | . | TRBV10-1 | . | TRBJ1-2
CASTGSGAQETQYF | TGTGCCAGCACCGGCAGCGGGGCCCAAGAGACCCAGTACTTC | . | TRBV2 | TRBD2 | TRBJ2-5
CASSLSNYGYTF | TGTGCCAGCAGCTTGTCCAACTATGGCTACACCTTC | . | TRBV5-6 | . | TRBJ1-2
CASSRGTGRGYEQYF | TGTGCCAGCAGTCGAGGAACAGGGAGGGGCTACGAGCAGTACTTC | once | TRBV27 | . | TRBJ2-7
CASSYTTGGLEAFF | TGTGCCAGCAGTTACACAACAGGGGGCCTTGAAGCTTTCTTT | . | TRBV6-5 | TRBD1 | TRBJ1-1
CASRVQDTDEKLFF | TGTGCCAGCAGGGTACAGGATACGGATGAAAAACTGTTTTTT | . | TRBV27 | . | TRBJ1-4
CASSNTGEANEKLFF | TGTGCCAGCAGCAACACAGGGGAAGCTAATGAAAAACTGTTTTTT | . | TRBV5-5 | TRBD1 | TRBJ1-4
CASSVRGYTF | TGTGCCAGCTCGGTACGAGGCTACACCTTC | . | TRBV2 | . | TRBJ1-2
CASSDPGTLQPQHF | TGCGCCAGCAGTGACCCCGGGACCTTACAGCCCCAGCATTTT | few | TRBV10-2 | . | TRBJ1-5
CASSIANANTGELFF | TGTGCCAGTAGTATAGCTAACGCGAACACCGGGGAGCTGTTTTTT | . | TRBV19 | . | TRBJ2-2
CASSQTSGGQGRQYF | TGCGCCAGCAGCCAAACTAGCGGGGGGCAGGGCAGGCAGTACTTC | . | TRBV4-1 | TRBD2 | TRBJ2-7
CASSVQGDYGYTF | TGTGCCAGCAGCGTTCAAGGGGACTATGGCTACACCTTC | few | TRBV9 | . | TRBJ1-2
CASSQELGTSYEQYF | TGTGCCAGCAGCCAAGAGCTCGGGACTAGCTACGAGCAGTACTTC | . | TRBV4-2 | TRBD2 | TRBJ2-7
CASSGNIARDEKLFF | TGTGCCAGCAGCGGTAACATTGCCCGGGATGAAAAACTGTTTTTT | . | TRBV9 | . | TRBJ1-4
CAWSVGSRAKQYF | TGTGCCTGGAGTGTCGGTTCCCGTGCAAAGCAGTACTTC | . | TRBV30 | . | TRBJ2-7
CASSEAGNTEAFF | TGTGCCAGCAGTGAAGCGGGTAACACTGAAGCTTTCTTT | . | TRBV2 | . | TRBJ1-1
CASSLGGIDSEQYF | TGTGCTAGCAGCTTAGGGGGTATCGACTCCGAGCAGTACTTC | . | TRBV7-7 | . | TRBJ2-7
CASSIGGVRDTEAFF | TGTGCCAGTAGTATAGGGGGGGTACGGGATACTGAAGCTTTCTTT | . | TRBV19 | . | TRBJ1-1
CASGVRRAKNIQYF | TGTGCCAGTGGGGTCCGGCGGGCCAAAAACATTCAGTACTTC | . | TRBV19 | . | TRBJ2-4
CASSLGGPGTNYGYTF | TGCGCCAGCAGCTTGGGGGGGCCAGGGACCAACTATGGCTACACCTTC | . | TRBV5-1 | . | TRBJ1-2
CASSSQVWNEQFF | TGTGCCAGCAGCTCCCAGGTTTGGAATGAGCAGTTCTTC | once | TRBV7-6 | . | TRBJ2-1
CASSEGERGADTQYF | TGTGCCAGCAGTGAAGGGGAGCGGGGAGCAGATACGCAGTATTTT | . | TRBV2 | TRBD2 | TRBJ2-3
CASSLGMDGPNYGYTF | TGTGCCAGCAGCTTGGGTATGGACGGACCTAACTATGGCTACACCTTC | . | TRBV5-4 | . | TRBJ1-2
CASGIRDLYEQYF | TGTGCCAGTGGAATCAGGGACCTCTACGAGCAGTACTTC | . | TRBV2 | . | TRBJ2-7
CASFKTGASGANVLTF | TGTGCCAGCTTCAAAACAGGGGCCTCTGGGGCCAACGTCCTGACTTTC | . | TRBV18 | TRBD1 | TRBJ2-6
CASQSAQSTDTQYF | TGTGCCAGCCAGTCAGCACAGAGCACAGATACGCAGTATTTT | . | TRBV2 | . | TRBJ2-3
CASSLVVGGSYGYTF | TGTGCCAGCAGCTTAGTTGTTGGCGGGAGCTATGGCTACACCTTC | . | TRBV7-9 | . | TRBJ1-2
CASTPEAPEQYF | TGTGCCAGCACTCCTGAGGCACCCGAGCAGTACTTC | . | TRBV2 | . | TRBJ2-7
CASSYNSGGDYGYTF | TGTGCCAGCAGTTATAATTCAGGGGGCGACTATGGCTACACCTTC | . | TRBV6-6 | TRBD1 | TRBJ1-2
CASSLSGRGGPGTQYF | TGTGCCAGCAGCTTATCCGGACGGGGGGGCCCGGGGACCCAGTACTTC | . | TRBV7-2 | TRBD2 | TRBJ2-5
CASSYSSGSPLHF | TGTGCCAGCAGTTACTCGTCAGGTTCACCCCTCCACTTT | . | TRBV6-5 | . | TRBJ1-6
CASSSNYNEQFF | TGTGCCAGCAGCTCCAACTACAATGAGCAGTTCTTC | . | TRBV7-9 | . | TRBJ2-1